This T cell receptor beta chain derives from a study of T cell repertoires in cytomegalovirus infection. Findings and limits, study-wide: The study identified carriers of CMV plus the relevant HLA from cumulative public TCR beta family frequency. HLA-C-restricted, CMV-specific TCR beta clonotypes were dominant ex vivo.

In its sample, this clonotype was seen a few times. Its antigen is unidentified. TCRdb re-called the reads with MiXCR, one entry per CDR3 protein. The sample carries approximately 180,000 distinct CDR3 sequences, approximately 19% recorded once. This receptor was identified in a human donor in good health (CMV status not recorded). Some clones in this sample may be carry-over from other donors' samples. The material sequenced was PBMCs.

CDR3 in DNA: TGTGCCAGCAGCCCGACAGGGGTCTATGAAGCTTTCTTT. Translation: CASSPTGVYEAFF. This sequence joins TRBV4-2 and TRBJ1-1; 8 bases are a match to TRBD1. Germline CDR1 is LGHNA and CDR2 is YNFKEQ. The CDR3 loop spans 13 amino acids. With 4 bases clipped from V and 7 bases from J, the junction kept 5 bases outside the gene matches.